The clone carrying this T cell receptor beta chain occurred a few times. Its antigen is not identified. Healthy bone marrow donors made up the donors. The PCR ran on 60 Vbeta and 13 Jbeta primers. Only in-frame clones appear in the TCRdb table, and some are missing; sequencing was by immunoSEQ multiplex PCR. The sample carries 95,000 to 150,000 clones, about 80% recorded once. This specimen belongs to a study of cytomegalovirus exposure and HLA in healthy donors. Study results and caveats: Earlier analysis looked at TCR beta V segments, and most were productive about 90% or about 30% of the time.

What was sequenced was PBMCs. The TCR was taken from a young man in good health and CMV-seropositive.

CDR3 loop: CASSPLATGGVETQYF. CDR3 DNA sequence: TGTGCCAGCTCACCACTAGCGACAGGGGGTGTGGAGACCCAGTACTTC. The chain combines TRBV18 with TRBJ2-5; 9 positions match TRBD1. Germline V gives CDR1 KGHSH, CDR2 LQKENI. J gave up 5 bases and V 1 base, and 8 bases lay outside the gene matches. The CDR3 loop spans 16 amino acids.